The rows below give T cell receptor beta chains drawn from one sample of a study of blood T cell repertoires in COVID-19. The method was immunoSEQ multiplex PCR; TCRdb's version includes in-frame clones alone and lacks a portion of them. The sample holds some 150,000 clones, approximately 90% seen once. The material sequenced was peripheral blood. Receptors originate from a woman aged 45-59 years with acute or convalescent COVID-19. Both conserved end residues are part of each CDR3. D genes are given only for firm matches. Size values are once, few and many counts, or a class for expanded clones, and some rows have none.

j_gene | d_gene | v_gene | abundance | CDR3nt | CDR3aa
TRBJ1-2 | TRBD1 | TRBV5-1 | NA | TGCGCCAGCAGCTTGGCAGGGGGCTATGGCTACACCTTC | CASSLAGGYGYTF
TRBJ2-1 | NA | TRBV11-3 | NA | TGTGCCAGCAGCAAAAACATCTGGGGGGGGCCTTCCTACAATGAGCAGTTCTTC | CASSKNIWGGPSYNEQFF
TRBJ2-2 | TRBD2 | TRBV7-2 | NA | TGTGCCAGCACTCCCGTAGCGGGAGGAATCGGGGAGCTGTTTTTT | CASTPVAGGIGELFF
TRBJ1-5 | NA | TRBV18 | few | TGTGCCAGCTCACCAGGGCACCTGAATAGCAATCAGCCCCAGCATTTT | CASSPGHLNSNQPQHF
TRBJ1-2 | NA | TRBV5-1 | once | TGCGCCAGCAGTCAGGTGGACAGCCCGGAGGGCTACACCTTC | CASSQVDSPEGYTF
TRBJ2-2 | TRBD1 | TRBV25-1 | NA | TGTGCCAGCAGTACCCTGGACAGGGACACCGGGGAGCTGTTTTTT | CASSTLDRDTGELFF
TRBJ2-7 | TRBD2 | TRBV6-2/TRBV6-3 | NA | TGTGCCAGCAGTCGAGCGGGGAATTCCTACGAGCAGTACTTC | CASSRAGNSYEQYF
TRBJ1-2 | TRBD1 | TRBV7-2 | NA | TGTGCCAGCAGCCCTGGACAGGGGGCTGGCTACACCTTC | CASSPGQGAGYTF
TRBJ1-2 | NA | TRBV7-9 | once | TGTGCCAGCAGCTTAAAAAGGGGTGGCGGCTACACCTTC | CASSLKRGGGYTF
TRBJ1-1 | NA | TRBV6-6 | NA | TGTGCCAGCAGTCGAATCAGGGTGGGATTTGACACTGAAGCTTTCTTT | CASSRIRVGFDTEAFF
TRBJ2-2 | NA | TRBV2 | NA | TGTGCCAGCTGTTTCGCTATCGGGACCGGGGAGCTGTTTTTT | CASCFAIGTGELFF
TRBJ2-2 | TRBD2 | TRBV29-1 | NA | TGCAGCGTTGTGGGGGCGGTTAGCGGGAGGGTATCGAACACCGGGGAGCTGTTTTTT | CSVVGAVSGRVSNTGELFF
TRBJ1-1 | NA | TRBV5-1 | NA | TGCGCCAGCAGCTTGGGCGGGCCCAGCACTGAAGCTTTCTTT | CASSLGGPSTEAFF
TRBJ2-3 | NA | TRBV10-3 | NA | TGTGCCATCAGTGACCGGACTCCTAAAGGTCAAGCAGATACGCAGTATTTT | CAISDRTPKGQADTQYF
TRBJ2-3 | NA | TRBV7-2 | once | TGTGCCAGCAGCTTGGGCCTAGCTAGCCCAGATACGCAGTATTTT | CASSLGLASPDTQYF
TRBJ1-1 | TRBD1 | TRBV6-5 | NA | TGTGCCAGCAGTCGGGACAGAATCTCGACTGAAGCTTTCTTT | CASSRDRISTEAFF
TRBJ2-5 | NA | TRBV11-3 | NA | TGTGCCAGCGCCAGGGGAAAAGAGACCCAGTACTTC | CASARGKETQYF
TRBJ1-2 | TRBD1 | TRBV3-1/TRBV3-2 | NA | TGTGCCAGCAGCCGATCGGGACAGGGAGCTAACTATGGCTACACCTTC | CASSRSGQGANYGYTF
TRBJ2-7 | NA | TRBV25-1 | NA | TGTGCCAGCAGCCTGAGCGGAGCCTACGAGCAGTACTTC | CASSLSGAYEQYF
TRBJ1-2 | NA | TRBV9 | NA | TGTGCCAGCAGGGAACAGGGTCCTGGCTACACCTTC | CASREQGPGYTF
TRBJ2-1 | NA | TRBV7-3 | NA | TGTGCCAGCAGCTTAACCTACCTAAGCTCCTACAATGAGCAGTTCTTC | CASSLTYLSSYNEQFF
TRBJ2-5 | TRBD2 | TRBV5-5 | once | TGTGCCAGCAGCTTAGACATTGGACTAGGGGTAAAGACCCAGTACTTC | CASSLDIGLGVKTQYF
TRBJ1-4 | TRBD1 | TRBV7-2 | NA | TGTGCCAGCAGCTTAAACAGGGGAGGAGAAAAACTGTTTTTT | CASSLNRGGEKLFF
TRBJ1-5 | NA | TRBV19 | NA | TGTGCCAGTAGTACGGGACAACAGAGACAGCCCCAGCATTTT | CASSTGQQRQPQHF
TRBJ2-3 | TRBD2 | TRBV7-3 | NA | TGTGCCAGCGGCTCAGGGCAGGGAGGGACAGATACGCAGTATTTT | CASGSGQGGTDTQYF
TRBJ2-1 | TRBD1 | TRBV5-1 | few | TGCGCCAGCAGCCCGACAGGGGAGAGCCCCTACAATGAGCAGTTCTTC | CASSPTGESPYNEQFF
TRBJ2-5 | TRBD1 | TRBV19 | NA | TGTGCCAGTAGTATTGGGGACAGGGTGGGGGAGACCCAGTACTTC | CASSIGDRVGETQYF
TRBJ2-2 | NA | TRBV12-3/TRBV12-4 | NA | TGTGCCAGCAGCCGCAGGGTTCCCGGGGAGCTGTTTTTT | CASSRRVPGELFF
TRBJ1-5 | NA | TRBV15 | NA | TGTGCCACCAGCAGAGATCAGGCAGGGGTCGGGGCCCAGCATTTT | CATSRDQAGVGAQHF
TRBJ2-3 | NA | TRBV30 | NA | TGTGCCTGGAACTTGGGCGATACGCAGTATTTT | CAWNLGDTQYF
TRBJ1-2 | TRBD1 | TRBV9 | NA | TGTGCCAGCAGCGCTCGACAGGGGAAGGGTGGCTACACCTTC | CASSARQGKGGYTF
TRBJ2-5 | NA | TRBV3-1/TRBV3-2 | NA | TGTGCCAGCAGGGCTCAGGGGGAGACCCAGTACTTC | CASRAQGETQYF
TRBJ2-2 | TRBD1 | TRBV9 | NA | TGTGCCAGCAGCCCGCCAGGGGGCCCGGGCACCGGGGAGCTGTTTTTT | CASSPPGGPGTGELFF
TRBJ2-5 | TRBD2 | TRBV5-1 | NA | TGCGCCAGCAGCTTAACTAGCGGGAGGGTGGAGACCCAGTACTTC | CASSLTSGRVETQYF
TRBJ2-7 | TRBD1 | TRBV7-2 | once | TGTGCCAGCAGCACGCAGACAGGGACCTACGAGCAGTACTTC | CASSTQTGTYEQYF
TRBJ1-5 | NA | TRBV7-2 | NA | TGTGCCAGCAGCTCCCACAGGGATCAGCCCCAGCATTTT | CASSSHRDQPQHF
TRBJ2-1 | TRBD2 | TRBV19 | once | TGTGCCAGTAGTTTTAGCGGGAGTGGTGATGAGCAGTTCTTC | CASSFSGSGDEQFF
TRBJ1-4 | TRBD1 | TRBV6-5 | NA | TGTGCCAGCAGCCGCCGAGGGGGCGGGGAAAAACTGTTTTTT | CASSRRGGGEKLFF
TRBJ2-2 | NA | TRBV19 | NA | TGTGCCAGTAGTAACCGGGCGGGACTGAACACCGGGGAGCTGTTTTTT | CASSNRAGLNTGELFF
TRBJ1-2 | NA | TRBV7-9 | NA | TGTGCCAGCAGCTTAGAGAACAGAAACTATGGCTACACCTTC | CASSLENRNYGYTF
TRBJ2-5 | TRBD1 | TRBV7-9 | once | TGTGCCAGCAGCCGGTTACAGGGGTCCGAGACCCAGTACTTC | CASSRLQGSETQYF
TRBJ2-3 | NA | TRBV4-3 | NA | TGCGCCAGCAGCCAAGAATACGGGGGAAGCACAGATACGCAGTATTTT | CASSQEYGGSTDTQYF
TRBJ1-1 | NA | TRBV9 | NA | TGTGCCAGCAGCGCCTACCCCAATGCCCGTGAAGCTTTCTTT | CASSAYPNAREAFF
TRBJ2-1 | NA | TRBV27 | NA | TGTGCCAGCACTCGGGGGGCGGAGGGCGATGAGCAGTTCTTC | CASTRGAEGDEQFF
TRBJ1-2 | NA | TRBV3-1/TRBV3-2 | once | TGTGCCAGCAGCCAGAAGGGGCCCTATGGCTACACCTTC | CASSQKGPYGYTF
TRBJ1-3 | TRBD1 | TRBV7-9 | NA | TGTGCCAGCAGCTACCTAATGACAGGGCAGAACACCATATATTTT | CASSYLMTGQNTIYF
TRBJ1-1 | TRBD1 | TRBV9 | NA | TGTGCCAGCAGCGGACAGGGGGCAAACACTGAAGCTTTCTTT | CASSGQGANTEAFF
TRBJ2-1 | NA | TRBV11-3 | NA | TGTGCCAGCAGCTTAGGAGTTGGACAGAGATCTTACAATGAGCAGTTCTTC | CASSLGVGQRSYNEQFF
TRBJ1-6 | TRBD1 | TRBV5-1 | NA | TGCGCCAGCAGCTTGGAGGTTGCAGGGGGCGGTTCACCCCTCCACTTT | CASSLEVAGGGSPLHF
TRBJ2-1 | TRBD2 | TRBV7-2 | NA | TGTGCCAGCAGCTTAGTTCGGACTAGCCACTCCTACAATGAGCAGTTCTTC | CASSLVRTSHSYNEQFF
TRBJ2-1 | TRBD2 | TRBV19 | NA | TGTGCCAGTAGTCAAGGACTAGCGGGAGTCGGTGAGCAGTTCTTC | CASSQGLAGVGEQFF
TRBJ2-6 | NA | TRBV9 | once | TGTGCCAGCCATGCAGGGGTTTGGGCCTCTGGGGCCAACGTCCTGACTTTC | CASHAGVWASGANVLTF
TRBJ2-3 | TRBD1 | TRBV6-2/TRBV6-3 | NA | TGTGCCAGCAGTTACGTGGGACAGGCCACAGATACGCAGTATTTT | CASSYVGQATDTQYF
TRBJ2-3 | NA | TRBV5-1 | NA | TGCGCCAGCAGCTTGGGGGAGAGTACGCAGTATTTT | CASSLGESTQYF
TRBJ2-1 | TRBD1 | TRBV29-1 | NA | TGCAGCGTTGAAATGGACAGGGGTAATGAGCAGTTCTTC | CSVEMDRGNEQFF
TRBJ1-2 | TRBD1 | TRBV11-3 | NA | TGTGCCAGCAGTTATCAGGGGGCGCGGGGCTACACCTTC | CASSYQGARGYTF
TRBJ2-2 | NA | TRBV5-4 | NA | TGTGCCAGCAGCCATACACCTCAGGGATCCACCGGGGAGCTGTTTTTT | CASSHTPQGSTGELFF
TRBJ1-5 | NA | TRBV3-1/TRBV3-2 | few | TGTGCCAGCAGCCAGGGAACGGGGGGACAGCCCCAGCATTTT | CASSQGTGGQPQHF
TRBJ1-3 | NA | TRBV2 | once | TGTGCCAGCGCATCCTCCAGGGCCCCAGGAAACACCATATATTTT | CASASSRAPGNTIYF